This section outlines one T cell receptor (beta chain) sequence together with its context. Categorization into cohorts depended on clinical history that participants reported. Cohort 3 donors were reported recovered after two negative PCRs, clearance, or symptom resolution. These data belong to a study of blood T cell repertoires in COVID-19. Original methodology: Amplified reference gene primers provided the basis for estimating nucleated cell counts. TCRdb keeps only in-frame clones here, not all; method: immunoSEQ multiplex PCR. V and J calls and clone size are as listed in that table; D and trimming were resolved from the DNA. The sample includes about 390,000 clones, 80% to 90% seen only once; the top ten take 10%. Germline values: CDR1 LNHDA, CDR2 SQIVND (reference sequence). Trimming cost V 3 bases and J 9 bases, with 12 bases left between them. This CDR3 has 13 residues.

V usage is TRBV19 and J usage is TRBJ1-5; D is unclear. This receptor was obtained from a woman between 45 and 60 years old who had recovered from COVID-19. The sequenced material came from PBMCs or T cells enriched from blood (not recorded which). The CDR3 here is CASSMADSTPQHF. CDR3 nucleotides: TGTGCCAGTAGTATGGCGGACTCTACGCCCCAGCATTTT.